Given below is one TCR beta chain in context. The antigen remains undetermined. The same CDR3 also results from other DNA sequences found in this sample. This entry is derived from a study of T cell clonotyping in hematopoietic cell transplantation. Trimming left V 4 bases short and J 4 bases short, with 4 bases between. This CDR3 has 11 amino acids. Germline V CDR1 and CDR2: MGHDK, SYGVNS. The protocol was immunoSEQ multiplex PCR, while the TCRdb copy is restricted to in-frame clones and leaves out a portion. The sample has 9,000 to 15,000 clones, about half seen once. Study conclusions and caveats: Pathologically expanded recipient clonotypes increased progressively from day 30 to day 180 as diversity fell. Broader posttransplant TCR repertoire diversity was predicted by graft donor and pretransplant recipient Inverse Simpson Index values.

This sequence originates from a man in his fifties in good health. Some clones in this sample may be carry-over from other donors' samples. V and J are TRBV25-1 and TRBJ1-2; D unresolved. The sample taken for sequencing was peripheral blood mononuclear cells. The CDR3 DNA follows: TGTGCCAGCAGTGTCGGCTATGGCTACACCTTC. This gives the protein CASSVGYGYTF.